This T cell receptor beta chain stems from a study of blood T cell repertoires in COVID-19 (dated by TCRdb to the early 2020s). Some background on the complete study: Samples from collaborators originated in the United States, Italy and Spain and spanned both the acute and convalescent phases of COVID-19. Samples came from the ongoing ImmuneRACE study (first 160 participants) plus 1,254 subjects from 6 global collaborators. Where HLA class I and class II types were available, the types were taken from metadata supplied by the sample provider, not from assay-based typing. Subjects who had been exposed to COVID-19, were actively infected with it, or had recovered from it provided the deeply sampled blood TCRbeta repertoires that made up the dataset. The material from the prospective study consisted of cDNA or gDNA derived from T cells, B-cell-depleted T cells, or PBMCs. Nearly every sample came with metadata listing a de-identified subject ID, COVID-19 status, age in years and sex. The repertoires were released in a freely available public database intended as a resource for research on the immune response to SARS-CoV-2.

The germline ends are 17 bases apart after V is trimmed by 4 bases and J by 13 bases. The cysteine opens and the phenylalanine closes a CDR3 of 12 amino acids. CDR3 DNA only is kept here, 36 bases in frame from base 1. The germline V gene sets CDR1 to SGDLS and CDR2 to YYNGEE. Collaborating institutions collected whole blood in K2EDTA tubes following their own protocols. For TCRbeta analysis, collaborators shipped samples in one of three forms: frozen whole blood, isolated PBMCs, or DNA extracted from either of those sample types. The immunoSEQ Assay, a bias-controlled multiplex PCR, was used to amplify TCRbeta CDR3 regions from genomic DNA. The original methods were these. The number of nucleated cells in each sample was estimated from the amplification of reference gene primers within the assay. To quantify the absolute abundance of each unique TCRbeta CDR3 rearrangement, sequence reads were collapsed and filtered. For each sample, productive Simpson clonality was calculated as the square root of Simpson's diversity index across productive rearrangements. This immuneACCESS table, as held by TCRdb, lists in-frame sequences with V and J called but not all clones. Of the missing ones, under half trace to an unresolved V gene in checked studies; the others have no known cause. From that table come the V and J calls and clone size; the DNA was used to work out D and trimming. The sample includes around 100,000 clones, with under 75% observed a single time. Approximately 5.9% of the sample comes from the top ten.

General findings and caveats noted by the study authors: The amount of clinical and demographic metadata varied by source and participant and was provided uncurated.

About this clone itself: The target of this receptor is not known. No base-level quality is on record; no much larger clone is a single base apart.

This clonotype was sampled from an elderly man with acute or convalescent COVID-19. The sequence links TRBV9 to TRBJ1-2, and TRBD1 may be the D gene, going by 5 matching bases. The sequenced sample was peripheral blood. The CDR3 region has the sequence CASSPAGGVFTF. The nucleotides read TGTGCCAGCAGCCCCGCGGGGGGGGTATTCACCTTC.